Each of the 4 T cell receptor beta chains below was sequenced from the same sample in a study of OX40 agonist ivuxolimab in advanced cancers. Library creation used the immunoSEQ multiplex PCR assay. TCRdb retrieved this table from immuneACCESS and kept in-frame rearrangements only. Not all clones are present; in checked studies, unresolved V genes account for under half, and no reason is known for the remainder. Across this sample there are fewer than 85,000 clones, with roughly 78% seen only once. Of the sample, over 4.5% is held by the ten largest clones. The source was CD4+ or CD8+ T cells sorted from blood, collected in a trial of the OX40 agonist ivuxolimab. These receptors originate from an adult with an advanced solid tumor such as melanoma, head and neck, liver or kidney cancer.

The chain links TRBV18 to TRBJ2-7, with D uncertain. The CDR3 is made up of 14 amino acids. With 2 bases removed from V and 0 bases from J, the gap between germline ends came to 8 bases. Germline V gene data show CDR1 as KGHSH and CDR2 as LQKENI. The CDR3 loop is CASSPNYSSYEQYF. The CDR3 DNA reads as TGTGCCAGCTCACCAAACTACAGCTCCTACGAGCAGTACTTC.

This clone is a singleton in its sample. V usage is TRBV7-9 and J usage is TRBJ2-1, with 12 bases matching TRBD2. Per the germline V gene, CDR1 is SEHNR and CDR2 is FQNEAQ (reference sequence). The CDR3 runs to 16 residues. The J segment lost 8 bases and the V segment lost 5 bases, leaving 10 bases of the junction unmatched. Written as DNA, the CDR3 is TGTGCCAGCAGCCCCCGACTAGCGGGAGTTATATATGAGCAGTTCTTC. This encodes CASSPRLAGVIYEQFF.

The chain employs TRBV6-5 and TRBJ2-7; 11 bases are shared with TRBD1. The germline V gene encodes CDR1 MNHEY and CDR2 SVGAGI. Trimming took 2 bases from V and 7 from J; bases not matched to a gene: 10. This CDR3 is built from 16 residues. The CDR3 coding sequence is TGTGCCAGCAGTTACCTCTCAGGACAGGGGGCAGGGGAGCAGTACTTC. Translated: CASSYLSGQGAGEQYF.

The chain joins TRBV5-1 to TRBJ1-1; weak D call: TRBD1 (5 bases). The CDR3 length is 14 residues. V shed 4 bases and J shed 0 bases, with 10 bases lying between them. Germline CDR1 is SGHRS and CDR2 is YFSETQ. CDR3 DNA: TGCGCCAGCAGCCCAGGGACGATGAACACTGAAGCTTTCTTT. It translates to CASSPGTMNTEAFF.